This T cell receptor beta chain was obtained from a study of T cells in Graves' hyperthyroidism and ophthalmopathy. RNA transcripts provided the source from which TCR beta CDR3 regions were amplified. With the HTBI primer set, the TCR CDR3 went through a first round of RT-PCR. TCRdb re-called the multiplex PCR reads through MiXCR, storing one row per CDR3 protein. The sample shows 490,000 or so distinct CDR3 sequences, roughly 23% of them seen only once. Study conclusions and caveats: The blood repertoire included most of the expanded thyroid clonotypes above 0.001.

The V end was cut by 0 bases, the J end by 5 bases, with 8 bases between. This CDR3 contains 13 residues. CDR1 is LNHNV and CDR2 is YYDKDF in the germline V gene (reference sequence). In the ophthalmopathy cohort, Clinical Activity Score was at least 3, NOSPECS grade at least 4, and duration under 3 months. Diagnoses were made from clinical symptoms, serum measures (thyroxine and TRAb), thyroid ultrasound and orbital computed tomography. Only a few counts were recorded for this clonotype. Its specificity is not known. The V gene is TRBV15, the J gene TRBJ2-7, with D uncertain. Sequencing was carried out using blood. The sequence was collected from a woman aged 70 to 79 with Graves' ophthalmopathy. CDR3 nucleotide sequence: TGTGCCACCAGCAGAGAGGGTTTGAACGAGCAGTACTTC. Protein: CATSREGLNEQYF.